This T cell receptor beta chain is from a study of tumor-infiltrating lymphocytes in primary liver carcinoma. Study-level results: Less overlap was seen in tumor-adjacent and tumor-blood pairs than in tumor region pairs.

This CDR3 contains 14 residues. From germline, CDR1 is KGHSH and CDR2 LQKENI. Points on this clonotype: Its antigen remains unknown. A much larger clone sits a single nucleotide away, making a read error possible.

The 20-30 mg bulk tissue piece was not sorted before simultaneous RNA and DNA extraction. From about 530 ng total RNA, TCR beta cDNA was generated with a primer in the constant region. Each TCR beta library was derived from three nested multiplex PCR rounds that employed slightly modified ARM-PCR. The opening two PCR rounds, about 11 cycles each, paired TRBV1-TRBV30 forward primers with a C-beta reverse primer. TCRdb reanalysed the multiplex PCR reads using MiXCR and keeps one entry per CDR3 protein. The table has some 130,000 distinct CDR3 sequences, 55% to 70% seen once. The receptor's source is a woman between 55 and 75 years old with primary liver carcinoma and hepatitis B virus infection. The chain uses TRBV18 and TRBJ2-5; D possibly uses TRBD1 or TRBD2 (5 bases each). Sample: tumor-adjacent normal liver tissue. The CDR3 DNA reads as TGTGCCAGCTCAGGGACCGGGGCCAAAGAGACCCTGTACTTC. It yields the protein CASSGTGAKETLYF.